What follows are 32 T cell receptor beta chains derived from one specimen sequenced in a study of CD8 T cells in ankylosing spondylitis (dated by TCRdb to about 2017). Broad study findings and their caveats: A TCR beta motif made up of several highly homologous amino acid variants appeared to be characteristic of blood from ankylosing spondylitis patients.

Their recognized antigens are unknown. Library creation used 5' RACE. Sequenced using an Illumina HiSeq 2500. TCRdb reran the public reads through fastp at Q25 and MiXCR, keeping productive beta chains. Rows are unified per CDR3 protein, each entry keeping the most common DNA and genes. The sample includes fewer than 400,000 distinct CDR3 sequences, with around 24% observed a single time. Roughly a sixth of the sample goes to the ten largest clones. Source material: blood, either unsorted or a sorted T cell fraction (not recorded which). The origin of the receptors is a male donor with ankylosing spondylitis.

The chain links TRBV5-1 to TRBJ2-2, with D possibly TRBD2 on 5 matching bases. Trimming removed 0 bases at V and 4 bases at J, with 13 bases between. The germline CDR1 and CDR2 sequences are SGHRS and YFSETQ. This CDR3 is built from 16 residues. CDR3 sequence reads: CASSLANSRGTGELFF. CDR3 in DNA: TGCGCCAGCAGCTTGGCAAACTCCCGGGGCACCGGGGAGCTGTTTTTT. Full variable domain (missing parts from reference TRBV5-1 and TRBJ2-2): KAGVTQTPRYLIKTRGQQVTLSCSPISGHRSVSWYQQTPGQGLQFLFEYFSETQRNKGNFPGRFSGRQFSNSRSEMNVSTLELGDSALYLCASSLANSRGTGELFFGEGSRLTVL.

This clonotype appeared a few times. The V gene is TRBV5-1, the J gene TRBJ2-5; 7 positions match TRBD1. Germline-derived CDR1 and CDR2 are SGHRS and YFSETQ. Trimming at V came to 4 bases and at J to 1 base, leaving 10 bases not matched to a gene. The CDR3 extends over 16 amino acids. CDR3 bases: TGCGCCAGCAGCAGACGGGACAGCTTGATCCAAGAGACCCAGTACTTC. It is translated as CASSRRDSLIQETQYF.

The chain carries TRBV18 and TRBJ2-4, with 12 bases fitting TRBD1. V dropped 3 bases and J dropped 3; count of bases not matched to a gene: 9. The CDR3 length is 18 residues. CDR1 KGHSH and CDR2 LQKENI come from the germline V gene. CDR3 sequence (DNA): TGTGCCAGCTCACCGGAGGCGGGACAGGGGGCTGTCAAAAACATTCAGTACTTC. Protein sequence: CASSPEAGQGAVKNIQYF. Full variable domain (outside the CDR3, taken from reference TRBV18 and TRBJ2-4): NAGVMQNPRHLVRRRGQEARLRCSPMKGHSHVYWYRQLPEEGLKFMVYLQKENIIDESGMPKERFSAEFPKEGPSILRIQQVVRGDSAAYFCASSPEAGQGAVKNIQYFGAGTRLSVL.

V and J are TRBV5-1 and TRBJ2-1, with 8 bases matching TRBD1. The CDR3 length is 15 residues. In germline, CDR1 is SGHRS, CDR2 YFSETQ. With 4 bases clipped from V and 8 bases from J, the junction kept 11 bases outside the gene matches. CDR3: CASSPQDRVGDEQFF. As DNA, the CDR3 is TGCGCCAGCAGCCCCCAGGACAGGGTGGGGGATGAGCAGTTCTTC.

The J gene is TRBJ2-5, the V gene TRBV29-1; 8 positions match TRBD1. CDR3 length: 13 residues. Germline values: CDR1 SQVTM, CDR2 ANQGSEA. V was pared by 6 bases and J by 5 bases, with 8 bases of the junction left unmatched. CDR3 loop: CSVRYRGLETQYF. As DNA, the CDR3 is TGCAGCGTGCGCTACAGGGGGTTGGAGACCCAGTACTTC.

This rearrangement joins TRBV9 to TRBJ1-6, with D uncertain. The germline V gene encodes CDR1 SGDLS and CDR2 YYNGEE. The CDR3 covers 15 residues. Trimming took off 0 bases at V and 7 bases at J, with 11 bases between the two ends. Here the CDR3 reads CASSVVPNGNSPLHF. CDR3 nucleotide sequence: TGTGCCAGCAGCGTAGTCCCTAACGGAAATTCACCCCTCCACTTT.

Comments on this clonotype: A much larger clone is a single base away; this may be a read error. V and J are TRBV20-1 and TRBJ2-1; 7 bases map to TRBD2. The germline CDR1 and CDR2 sequences are DFQATT and SNEGSKA (reference sequence). The CDR3 covers 17 residues. In DNA form, the CDR3 reads TGCTGTGCTGAGAAAAACGGGAGGCCGTCTTATTACAATGAGCAGTTCTTC. As protein: CCAEKNGRPSYYNEQFF.

V usage is TRBV6-1 and J usage is TRBJ2-4; D possibly matches TRBD1 or TRBD2 (5 bases each). CDR3 length: 15 amino acids. Germline V gene sequence: CDR1 MNHNS, CDR2 SASEGT. Trimming took 4 bases from V and 0 from J, leaving 10 bases between them. As DNA, the CDR3 is TGTGCCAGCAGTGGGTGGGGGATAGCCAAAAACATTCAGTACTTC. This translates into CASSGWGIAKNIQYF.

V usage is TRBV7-9 and J usage is TRBJ2-7; D is unclear. The CDR3 length is 15 residues. The ends were cut back, 1 base at V and 3 bases at J, with 13 bases in the middle. CDR1 is SEHNR and CDR2 is FQNEAQ in the germline V gene (reference sequence). The CDR3: CASSLEFSPIYEQYF. The CDR3 DNA reads as TGTGCCAGCAGCTTAGAATTCAGTCCAATCTACGAGCAGTACTTC.

The V call is TRBV7-9, the J call TRBJ2-7, with 7 bases matching TRBD1. Trimming took 5 bases from V and 4 from J; bases not matched to a gene: 11. CDR3 length equals 15 residues. Germline V gene sequence: CDR1 SEHNR, CDR2 FQNEAQ (reference sequence). This chain's CDR3 is CASSPPTGWVYEQYF. The CDR3 DNA is TGTGCCAGCAGCCCACCGACAGGGTGGGTATACGAGCAGTACTTC.

The chain is built from TRBV27 and TRBJ1-1, with 9 bases matching TRBD1. The germline V gene has CDR1 MNHEY and CDR2 SMNVEV (reference sequence). The CDR3 extends over 15 amino acids. Losses at the gene ends were 4 bases for V and 3 bases for J; bases not matched to a gene: 6. CDR3 coding DNA: TGTGCCAGCAGTTCCGGGGGACAGGGCCACACTGAAGCTTTCTTT. Translated: CASSSGGQGHTEAFF.

The chain is built from TRBV30 and TRBJ1-5; 7 bases fit TRBD1. The CDR3 is 13 residues long. Looked up from germline, CDR1 is GTSNPN and CDR2 is SVGIG (reference sequence). Trimming cost V 3 bases and J 3 bases; bases outside gene matches: 2. CDR3 sequence (DNA): TGTGCCTGGAGAGGGGGCATCAATCAGCCCCAGCATTTT. Protein sequence: CAWRGGINQPQHF.

The chain has TRBV29-1 and TRBJ2-1; D is uncertain. This CDR3 region has 15 residues. The germline CDR1 and CDR2 sequences are SQVTM and ANQGSEA. V lost 5 bases, J lost 4 bases, and 18 bases lay in between. The CDR3 region has the DNA TGCAGCGTTCGTACCCATGGCGGCCGGTACAATGAGCAGTTCTTC. This sequence encodes CSVRTHGGRYNEQFF.

The CDR3 sequence: CAISEAGGTDTQYF. CDR3 bases: TGTGCCATCAGTGAGGCGGGGGGCACAGATACGCAGTATTTT. The chain carries TRBV10-3 and TRBJ2-3; 7 bases match TRBD2. The germline CDR1 and CDR2 sequences are ENHRY and SYGVKD. V lost 2 bases to trimming and J lost 1 base; unmatched junction nucleotides: 0. The CDR3 spans 14 residues.

This clonotype was picked up a small number of times. The CDR3 DNA is TGTGCCAGCAGTTCCAGTCCAGGGGGCTTTGGCTACACCTTC. Protein: CASSSSPGGFGYTF. The chain links TRBV6-2 or TRBV6-3 to TRBJ1-2; 8 nucleotides agree with TRBD1. V gave up 4 bases and J gave up 7 bases; unmatched junction bases: 8. The CDR3 consists of 14 residues. The germline CDR1 and CDR2 sequences are MNHEY and SVGEGT.

This clonotype was observed a handful of times. The V call is TRBV5-1, the J call TRBJ2-3; D possibly uses TRBD1 or TRBD2 (5 bases each). This CDR3 has 15 residues. The V end was cut by 1 base, the J end by 0 bases, with 9 bases between. Germline lookup yields CDR1 SGHRS and CDR2 YFSETQ. The CDR3 protein is CASSLTRDSTDTQYF. The CDR3 DNA is TGCGCCAGCAGCTTGACAAGGGACAGCACAGATACGCAGTATTTT.

The chain is built from TRBV9 and TRBJ2-7; TRBD2 agrees at 11 bases. Per germline, CDR1 SGDLS and CDR2 YYNGEE. The ends lost 0 bases at V and 2 bases at J; junction bases unmatched: 7. This CDR3 spans 17 amino acids. The CDR3 loop reads CASSVDSGRAGAYEQYF. Here the CDR3 DNA reads TGTGCCAGCAGCGTAGATAGCGGGAGGGCCGGTGCCTACGAGCAGTACTTC.

This clonotype was counted between two and nine times. The rearrangement uses TRBV28 and TRBJ1-6; D unclear. The V gene's germline CDR1 is MDHEN and CDR2 SYDVKM. V was trimmed by 5 bases and J by 6 bases, leaving 14 bases between them. The length of the CDR3 is 15 residues. The CDR3 loop reads CASSPPGPVNSPLHF. CDR3 coding DNA: TGTGCCAGCAGTCCTCCCGGACCGGTTAATTCACCCCTCCACTTT.

The sample holds a few counts of this clonotype. The chain employs TRBV5-1 and TRBJ2-7; a possible D gene is TRBD1 (5 bases). This CDR3 is 14 amino acids long. Trimming removed 1 base from V and 1 base from J, with 9 bases in between. CDR1 and CDR2 from the germline V gene are SGHRS and YFSETQ. The CDR3 region is CASSLQQESYEQYF. CDR3 DNA sequence: TGCGCCAGCAGCTTGCAACAGGAATCCTACGAGCAGTACTTC.

The rearrangement uses TRBV23-1 and TRBJ2-5; TRBD1 aligns across 9 bases. TRBV23-1 belongs to the ORF category, with a function that is uncertain. The V and J ends lost 8 bases and 7 bases, in that order; junction bases with no gene match: 11. The CDR3 totals 14 residues. DNA for the CDR3: TGCGCCAGCGTCGGAGGGGACAGGGACCGGACCCAGTACTTC. It codes for CASVGGDRDRTQYF.

This chain uses TRBV20-1 with TRBJ1-6; maybe TRBD1 (5 bases). CDR1 and CDR2 (germline): DFQATT, SNEGSKA (reference sequence). The CDR3 has 16 residues. V shed 0 bases and J shed 6 bases, with 15 bases lying between them. The CDR3 sequence is CSAREGTGDINSPLHF. CDR3 sequence (DNA): TGCAGTGCTAGAGAGGGAACAGGTGATATTAATTCACCCCTCCACTTT.

The rearrangement joins TRBV7-3 to TRBJ2-2, with D perhaps assigned TRBD1 or TRBD2 (6 bases each). Deletions cut 5 bases from V and 6 bases from J, with 28 bases between. The V gene's germline CDR1 is SGHTA and CDR2 FQGTGA. This CDR3 has 19 residues. The CDR3 is CASSTKGVLGSQYAGELFF. Here the CDR3 DNA reads TGTGCCAGCAGCACAAAGGGGGTTCTCGGGAGCCAATACGCCGGGGAGCTGTTTTTT. The whole variable domain, filled in from reference TRBV7-3 and TRBJ2-2, reads GAGVSQTPSNKVTEKGKYVELRCDPISGHTALYWYRQSLGQGPEFLIYFQGTGAADDSGLPNDRFFAVRPEGSVSTLKIQRTERGDSAVYLCASSTKGVLGSQYAGELFFGEGSRLTVL.

In its sample, this clonotype was seen a few times. The J gene is TRBJ2-2, the V gene TRBV12-3 or TRBV12-4; D ambiguous. This CDR3 spans 11 amino acids. V was shortened by 2 bases and J by 6 bases, with 1 base between the two germline ends. CDR3 protein: CASSLSGELFF. CDR3 in DNA: TGTGCCAGCAGTTTATCCGGGGAGCTGTTTTTT.

This clonotype was detected ten times or more. V is TRBV6-1 and J is TRBJ1-1; D not resolved. Looked up from germline, CDR1 is MNHNS and CDR2 is SASEGT. This CDR3 comprises 14 residues. V lost 6 bases to trimming and J lost 2 bases, with 13 bases between them. The chain's CDR3 is CASSSPAANTEAFF. The CDR3 DNA follows: TGTGCCAGCAGCTCCCCTGCAGCAAACACTGAAGCTTTCTTT.

The V call is TRBV12-3 or TRBV12-4, the J call TRBJ2-5; D is tentatively TRBD1 or TRBD2 (5 bases each). V lost 4 bases and J lost 5, with 14 bases in between. The CDR3 totals 14 residues. The CDR3 reads CASSSWTGRETQYF. CDR3 DNA sequence: TGTGCCAGCAGTTCATGGACGGGGCGGGAGACCCAGTACTTC.

The V call is TRBV9, the J call TRBJ2-5; 12 positions agree with TRBD2. CDR1 is SGDLS, CDR2 YYNGEE, per germline. This CDR3 spans 16 amino acids. V dropped 1 base and J dropped 4; count of bases not matched to a gene: 5. The CDR3 reads CASSVPSGRAVETQYF. In DNA, the CDR3 is TGTGCCAGCAGCGTACCTAGCGGGAGGGCTGTAGAGACCCAGTACTTC.

This clonotype was recorded a few times. This chain joins TRBV28 and TRBJ1-2; D possibly corresponds to TRBD1 (5 bases). This CDR3 has 15 residues. The germline V gene has CDR1 MDHEN and CDR2 SYDVKM. V lost 7 bases and J 9 bases, leaving 24 bases between the germline ends. The chain's CDR3 is CASTSWGGDPRRYTF. CDR3 nucleotide sequence: TGTGCCAGCACCAGTTGGGGGGGGGACCCCCGTCGCTACACCTTC.

V usage is TRBV3-1 and J usage is TRBJ2-5, with TRBD2 matching 11 bases. Germline V gene data show CDR1 as LGHDT and CDR2 as YNNKEL (reference sequence). J gave up 0 bases and V 2 bases, and 5 bases lay outside the gene matches. This CDR3 is 17 amino acids long. Here the CDR3 reads CASSQLGTSGDQETQYF. The CDR3 bases are TGTGCCAGCAGCCAACTTGGGACTAGCGGTGACCAAGAGACCCAGTACTTC.

There are a few counts of this clonotype. This chain joins TRBV12-5 and TRBJ1-1; 7 bases fit TRBD1. CDR1 and CDR2 from the germline V gene are LGHNT and FRNRAP. The CDR3 length is 15 residues. The V and J ends lost 5 bases and 4 bases, in that order; junction bases with no gene match: 10. DNA of the CDR3: TGTGCTAGTGGTCCTACCCGGGCAGGGGGCACTGAAGCTTTCTTT. Protein product: CASGPTRAGGTEAFF.

A few counts support this clonotype. The chain recombines TRBV5-1 with TRBJ1-4; D is unclear. Germline lookup yields CDR1 SGHRS and CDR2 YFSETQ. V was trimmed by 0 bases and J by 6 bases, leaving 9 bases between them. The CDR3 is made up of 14 amino acids. The CDR3 DNA is TGCGCCAGCAGCTTGGGTTTTCACGATGAAAAACTGTTTTTT. Residues: CASSLGFHDEKLFF.

This clonotype came up a few times. This rearrangement joins TRBV7-8 to TRBJ2-2, with D possibly being TRBD1 or TRBD2 (5 bases each). There are 14 residues in the CDR3. CDR1 is SGHVS, CDR2 FQNEAQ, per germline. Trimming removed 7 bases at V and 7 bases at J, with 16 bases between. CDR3 sequence (DNA): TGTGCCAGCACCCAAATAAGGGGAGTCGGGGAGCTGTTTTTT. Protein sequence: CASTQIRGVGELFF.

The gene calls are TRBV5-1 and TRBJ2-7; 9 bases agree with TRBD2. The ends lost 0 bases at V and 6 bases at J; junction bases unmatched: 4. The germline CDR1 and CDR2 sequences are SGHRS and YFSETQ. CDR3 length: 14 residues. DNA for the CDR3: TGCGCCAGCAGCTTGGCGATAGCGGGAGCCGAGCAGTACTTC. Its translation is CASSLAIAGAEQYF. Complete variable domain (other parts from reference TRBV5-1 and TRBJ2-7): KAGVTQTPRYLIKTRGQQVTLSCSPISGHRSVSWYQQTPGQGLQFLFEYFSETQRNKGNFPGRFSGRQFSNSRSEMNVSTLELGDSALYLCASSLAIAGAEQYFGPGTRLTVT.